Sequencing of this TCR beta chain was carried out in a study of cytomegalovirus exposure and HLA in healthy donors (TCRdb year 2017). General notes on the study: In an earlier analysis of under 750 of the donors, less than 350 Gb of sequence data and 90 million to 120 million unique TCR beta sequences from approximately 180 million T cells were reported. Approximately 310 gigabases of sequencing data and 70 million to 100 million unique TCR sequences were included in an early release covering 500 to 750 HLA-typed donors. Among the approximately 430 genotyped donors, around 81% belonged to the genetic ancestry cluster associated with self-reported Caucasian donors. The study aimed to test whether cataloging public T cell receptors could reveal signatures of past pathogen exposure. The T cell repertoires of under 750 subjects were profiled by immunosequencing and related to cytomegalovirus serostatus. A separate validation cohort of approximately 130 different subjects was used in addition to the roughly 620-subject first cohort. The study combined high-throughput TCR immunosequencing, statistical association of individual TCRs with disease status, and machine learning to predict cytomegalovirus infection status. To study patterns of TCR occurrence, a later analysis re-analyzed previously published TCR beta repertoires from under 750 donors and added high-resolution HLA genotyping. In the later analysis, no new phenotypic data were used to find candidate immune exposures; instead, reliance was placed on TCR beta sequences and their occurrence across donors. In an earlier analysis of several hundred of the donors, high-throughput TCR beta sequencing was used to judge whether each TCR beta V gene segment behaved as functional or pseudogenic. Alongside the repertoire data, information on donor age, sex, ethnicity and CMV serostatus was compiled. In a later genetic analysis, genome-wide SNP genotypes for about 65% of the roughly 700 donors were used, and that subset was treated as a discovery cohort. All discovery cohort repertoires had been generated using a single sequencing platform. Both class I and class II loci were covered by HLA typing, at four-digit resolution. The number of donors typed differed by locus, with 629-630 for A, B, C, DRB1 and DQB1, roughly 520 for DQA1, nearly 610 for DPA1, and 400 to 490 for DPB1. A handful of DR-DQ haplotypes were handled as single units for association and clustering because linkage in the cohort was strong. Across 398 genotyped donors of the cohort, an average of approximately 220,000 unique TCR beta nucleotide sequences per donor were sequenced, and roughly 17% of those sequences were non-productive. Beyond this particular receptor, the publication reports: A further reported finding was that TCR beta sequences accurately predicted the HLA-A and HLA-B alleles for most subjects in the first cohort. Most TCR sequences were seen in very few donors, while some public TCRs were found in many individuals. An earlier analysis of roughly 570 of the donors showed that most TCR beta V segments appeared in productive rearrangements either about 87% or about 30% of the time, which broadly matched IMGT annotations. According to a later analysis, most CMV-associated TCR beta chains appeared to be HLA-restricted, and the HLA associations seemed to be driven largely by CMV exposure. CMV serostatus was the only immune exposure information available for the cohort. Correlated functional status among segregating V segments might be attributable to linkage disequilibrium, but an unknown experimental factor could not be ruled out. Roughly 15 rarely observed V segments, including chromosome 9 orphons, were excluded from the earlier analysis of almost 600 of the donors because counts were too low. A group of highly shared sequence variants was considered likely to be a technical artifact of the sequencing pipeline. Because some donors lacked HLA typing at each locus, the association tests relied only on the typed subset. The study listed 170 or so TCR beta chains as associated with cytomegalovirus. At a false discovery rate of 0.05, a later analysis linked 16,951 TCR beta sequences to specific HLA alleles. Some IMGT-functional V segments, including TRBV6-2 and TRBV6-3, could not be told apart with the 87-base-pair reads, so those segments were excluded. In both the original and validation cohorts, the classifier was reported to diagnose cytomegalovirus status with high specificity and sensitivity. A later analysis found that TCR association rates varied across HLA loci, with DRB1 alleles showing the most associated TCRs and HLA-C alleles the fewest. In a later genetic analysis, a missense DCLRE1C variant was associated with V-gene and J-gene trimming of TCR beta chains, and the association was replicated in an independent cohort. Sequencing depth was assumed to be roughly uniform across donors in the presence/absence analyses, though that assumption may not hold. When HLA alleles, especially DR and DQ, strongly co-occurred, attributing TCR associations to individual alleles was difficult. A later genetic analysis reported fewer N-insertions in productive TCRs among donors in an Asian-associated ancestry cluster than the roughly 700-donor mean. The authors suggested that the approach could potentially be generalized to other disease states and immunological phenotypes. Compared with equally common non-associated chains, HLA-associated TCR beta chains in a later analysis were more clonally expanded and had lower generation probabilities. In a later analysis, several top co-occurrence clusters were reported to appear linked to parvovirus B19, influenza, CMV and Epstein-Barr virus. This cohort had only TCR beta chains sequenced, and the lack of alpha or paired-chain data limited which features could be detected. In vitro tests confirmed that a few of the cytomegalovirus-associated TCR beta chains recognize cytomegalovirus antigens.

Library creation used the immunoSEQ multiplex PCR assay. For the multiplex PCR, a mixture combining 60 forward primers for TCR Vbeta segments and 13 reverse primers for TCR Jbeta segments was used. A multiplex PCR assay on genomic DNA amplified the CDR3 region of rearranged TCR beta genes. Amplified TCR beta libraries were sequenced as 87-base-pair reads on the Illumina HiSeq System. The study's processing was this. Across the roughly 700 repertoires, a later analysis counted approximately 83 million unique TCR beta chains, about 10 million of which were shared by at least two donors. A nearest-neighbor algorithm error-corrected the raw reads and collapsed the reads into unique sequences, merging closely related sequences to remove PCR and sequencing errors. CDR3 sequences were aligned to IMGT reference sequences to assign V, D and J gene segments. For a sequence to be retained, a match of at least six nucleotides to both a V gene segment and a J gene segment was required. A rearrangement was called productive if the CDR3 had no stop codons and remained in frame with V and J, and every other rearrangement was called non-productive. Following IMGT convention, CDR3 was defined as the stretch from the second conserved V-encoded cysteine to the conserved J-encoded phenylalanine. The earlier analysis of 587 of the donors excluded sequences that lacked an unambiguous match to a single V gene segment. In an earlier analysis of 450 to 700 of the donors, V segments were called functional above 56.7% productive rearrangements and were called segregating when the between-donor standard deviation exceeded 5%. A statistical classification framework was built to diagnose cytomegalovirus status from the catalog of TCR beta chain sequences. V and J gene assignment, in a later analysis, came from comparing TCR nucleotide sequences with IMGT/GENE-DB human TR gene sequences. The TCRdist pipeline was used in a later analysis to assign CDR3 sequences and most-parsimonious VDJ recombination scenarios. In a later analysis, each TCR beta chain was defined by its CDR3 amino acid sequence together with its V-gene family, and reads without a unique V-gene family were excluded. As a way to deal with suspected cross-contamination and a sequencing artifact, a later analysis dropped over 550 nucleotide sequences that were highly shared and had low generation probability. In a later analysis, a clonal expansion index for each public chain was calculated from normalized within-repertoire ranks of inferred template counts. Generation probabilities in a later analysis came from a VDJ recombination model fitted to out-of-frame rearrangements, and those results were checked against IGoR. A later analysis scored TCR-TCR, TCR-HLA and TCR-CMV co-occurrence with hypergeometric tests, applying a repertoire-size bias correction to TCR pairs. False discovery rates were estimated in a later analysis by permuting HLA or CMV assignments 20 times. A later analysis grouped co-occurring TCRs with DBSCAN, adding TCRdist sequence similarity when clustering within HLA-allele-positive subsets. Repertoires with fewer than 30,000 or more than 120,000 public chains, plus five repertoires with anomalous nucleotide sharing, were excluded from co-occurrence clustering. TCRdb obtained this table from immuneACCESS and retained in-frame rearrangements with V and J assigned. These tables miss some clones; where compared with another copy, unresolved V genes account for less than half of the shortfall, and the remainder is unexplained. That table furnishes V, J and clone size, whereas the DNA furnished D and trimming. The sample table lists around 140,000 clones, around 80% of them with a count of one. The ten largest make up 2.5% to 3.5% of the sample.

Reading the germline V gene gives CDR1 KGHSH and CDR2 LQKENI. V is shortened by 4 bases, J by 5 bases, and the region joining them spans 18 bases. Counted from cysteine to phenylalanine, this CDR3 has 15 amino acids. This entry keeps only the CDR3 DNA: 45 bases, framed from base 1. To note about this clone: There is no known antigen for this receptor. No qualities accompany the bases; no much larger clone lies one base away.

In total, about 650 healthy bone marrow donors made up the cohort. Cohort members were all nominally healthy when sampled, although unrecorded immune exposures were likely present. The donor was CMV seronegative and was included in the group of 352 seronegative cohort members. Every donor gave a peripheral blood sample, and the peripheral blood mononuclear cells from that sample were used for TCR beta sequencing. The Qiagen DNeasy Blood Extraction Kit was used to extract genomic DNA from the blood cell samples. This clonotype was obtained from a woman aged 25 to 45 in good health and CMV-seronegative. The source material was PBMCs. The rearranged chain carries TRBV18 and TRBJ2-7; the D gene is perhaps TRBD1, from 7 matching bases. CDR3 region: CASSLGQEGIDEQYF. Read as DNA, the sequence is TGTGCCAGCTCACTTGGACAGGAGGGGATTGACGAGCAGTACTTC.